This passage covers 21 T cell receptor beta chains from one sample sequenced in a study of shared clonotypes between healthy human individuals. CD45RO negativity and positive selection for CCR7 defined naive CD8 cells, a population that excluded terminally differentiated effector memory CD45RA+ cells. Assay used: immunoSEQ multiplex PCR; TCRdb lists only in-frame clones, some missing. This sample carries about 800,000 clones, 90% to 97% of them seen once, and the ten largest clones take less than 0.25%. What was sequenced was naive CD8+ T cells sorted from blood. These receptors were taken from a man aged 25 to 40 in good health.

The chain has TRBV7-2 and TRBJ1-2, with D hard to call. CDR1 and CDR2 (germline): SGHTA, FQGNSA. V lost 2 bases to trimming and J lost 2 bases, with 6 bases between them. CDR3 length: 13 residues. The chain's CDR3 is CASSLSANYGYTF. The DNA of the CDR3 is TGTGCCAGCAGCTTATCAGCAAACTATGGCTACACCTTC. Looking up the rest from reference TRBV7-2 and TRBJ1-2 gives the full variable domain: GAGVSQSPSNKVTEKGKDVELRCDPISGHTALYWYRQSLGQGLEFLIYFQGNSAPDKSGLPSDRFSAERTGGSVSTLTIQRTQQEDSAVYLCASSLSANYGYTFGSGTRLTVV.

The rearrangement joins TRBV6-1 to TRBJ1-5, with D hard to call. The V gene's germline CDR1 is MNHNS and CDR2 SASEGT. The CDR3 contains 14 residues. The V end lost 1 base, the J end lost 7 bases, and 11 bases lay between the germline ends. CDR3 sequence (DNA): TGTGCCAGCAGTGAAGGGGCCGCGGAACAGCCCCAGCATTTT. Protein sequence: CASSEGAAEQPQHF.

Only one count was recorded for this clone. The chain is built from TRBV29-1 and TRBJ1-1; D perhaps matches TRBD1 (6 bases). Trimming cost V 7 bases and J 4 bases, with 16 bases left between them. This CDR3 contains 13 residues. CDR1 and CDR2 from the germline V gene are SQVTM and ANQGSEA. CDR3 in DNA: TGCAGCGCTTGGCCGGGGGGCGGCACTGAAGCTTTCTTT. Protein product: CSAWPGGGTEAFF.

The V and J genes are TRBV9 and TRBJ2-7, with TRBD2 matching 11 bases. The CDR3 spans 14 residues. V lost 6 bases to trimming and J lost 2 bases; unmatched junction nucleotides: 4. Germline V gene data show CDR1 as SGDLS and CDR2 as YYNGEE. CDR3 bases: TGTGCCAGCATTGGACTAGCGGGCCCCTACGAGCAGTACTTC. It encodes CASIGLAGPYEQYF.

This clone has a single count. CDR3 loop: CASSPRGRASYEQYF. CDR3 DNA: TGTGCCAGCAGCCCTAGAGGGAGGGCCTCCTACGAGCAGTACTTC. The chain uses TRBV5-5 and TRBJ2-7; 7 bases agree with TRBD2. J gave up 0 bases and V 4 bases, and 7 bases lay outside the gene matches. Germline values: CDR1 SGHKS, CDR2 YYEKEE (reference sequence). The CDR3 has 15 residues.

This chain joins TRBV28 and TRBJ2-7; TRBD2 aligns across 7 bases. CDR3 size: 14 residues. Trimming cost V 7 bases and J 0 bases; bases outside gene matches: 6. Germline lookup yields CDR1 MDHEN and CDR2 SYDVKM. CDR3 protein: CASIQRGNSYEQYF. DNA of the CDR3: TGTGCCAGCATTCAGCGGGGAAACTCCTACGAGCAGTACTTC.

The chain combines TRBV4-3 with TRBJ1-2; tentative D call: TRBD1 (6 bases). The CDR3 extends over 15 amino acids. Germline assignment: CDR1 LGHNA and CDR2 YSLEER. V shed 0 bases and J shed 8 bases, with 16 bases lying between them. The CDR3 DNA follows: TGCGCCAGCAGCCAAGATCGGGCGGGGGCATGGGGCTACACCTTC. As protein: CASSQDRAGAWGYTF.

The V call is TRBV13, the J call TRBJ2-7; possibly TRBD1 for D (6 bases). Germline assignment: CDR1 PRHDT and CDR2 FYEKMQ (reference sequence). Trimming removed 4 bases at V and 0 bases at J, with 16 bases between. CDR3 length: 16 amino acids. The CDR3 protein is CASSSRTESSSYEQYF. The CDR3 DNA is TGTGCCAGCAGCTCCCGGACAGAATCTAGCTCCTACGAGCAGTACTTC.

The V call is TRBV25-1, the J call TRBJ1-1; 8 bases are shared with TRBD1. The CDR3 consists of 16 residues. The germline CDR1 and CDR2 sequences are MGHDK and SYGVNS. The V and J ends lost 3 bases and 3 bases, in that order; junction bases with no gene match: 9. This CDR3 reads CASSDGAGGGYTEAFF. The CDR3 bases are TGTGCCAGCAGTGACGGCGCAGGGGGCGGGTACACTGAAGCTTTCTTT.

The chain couples TRBV5-1 to TRBJ1-2; D remains ambiguous. The CDR3 runs 14 residues. V lost 0 bases, J lost 2 bases, and 8 bases lay in between. In germline, CDR1 is SGHRS, CDR2 YFSETQ. CDR3 protein: CASSLAEANYGYTF. CDR3 DNA sequence: TGCGCCAGCAGCTTGGCCGAGGCGAACTATGGCTACACCTTC.

CDR3 sequence: CASSSLAGSTDTQYF. The CDR3 region has the DNA TGTGCCAGCAGCTCCCTAGCGGGAAGCACAGATACGCAGTATTTT. This rearrangement joins TRBV7-9 to TRBJ2-3; 9 bases agree with TRBD2. Per the germline V gene, CDR1 is SEHNR and CDR2 is FQNEAQ (reference sequence). J was trimmed by 0 bases and V by 4 bases; bases with no gene match: 2. The CDR3 has 15 amino acids.

This sequence joins TRBV29-1 and TRBJ1-3; the D is unclear. There are 16 residues in the CDR3. V lost 7 bases and J 0 bases, leaving 19 bases between the germline ends. Germline-derived CDR1 and CDR2 are SQVTM and ANQGSEA. The CDR3 DNA follows: TGCAGCGCTGAGGGCACCACGGAGTACTCTGGAAACACCATATATTTT. Protein sequence: CSAEGTTEYSGNTIYF.

The rearrangement links TRBV4-3 to TRBJ2-7; D possibly corresponds to TRBD2 (6 bases). This CDR3 is built from 11 residues. V was cut by 7 bases and J by 7 bases, with 11 bases left in between. The V gene's germline CDR1 is LGHNA and CDR2 YSLEER. The CDR3 region is CASTRGSEQYF. The CDR3 DNA follows: TGCGCCAGCACACGGGGGTCGGAGCAGTACTTC.

The chain is built from TRBV5-1 and TRBJ2-2, with a weak D call TRBD2 (6 bases). This CDR3 is built from 16 residues. Germline values: CDR1 SGHRS, CDR2 YFSETQ. The germline V and J ends were trimmed by 1 base and 3 bases, with 13 bases remaining between them. CDR3 DNA sequence: TGCGCCAGCAGCTTGCCAGGAGGGCCCCACACCGGGGAGCTGTTTTTT. Residues: CASSLPGGPHTGELFF.

Only a few counts were recorded for this clone. Here the CDR3 reads CASSLKGEGVLDEKLFF. CDR3 in DNA: TGTGCCAGCAGTTTAAAAGGGGAAGGAGTTCTGGATGAAAAACTGTTTTTT. The chain couples TRBV28 to TRBJ1-4; TRBD1 might be the D (5 bases). The CDR3 has 17 amino acids. V lost 2 bases and J lost 6, with 19 bases in between. Germline V lookup: CDR1 MDHEN, CDR2 SYDVKM.

Points on this clone: The same CDR3 also results from other DNA sequences found in this sample. V usage is TRBV29-1 and J usage is TRBJ2-1; 13 nucleotides match TRBD2. Looked up from germline, CDR1 is SQVTM and CDR2 is ANQGSEA. V lost 5 bases, J lost 3 bases, and 4 bases stayed unmatched. The CDR3 consists of 15 residues. The CDR3 nucleotides are TGCAGCGTTAAAGGACTAGCGGGAGTCTACAATGAGCAGTTCTTC. Its translation: CSVKGLAGVYNEQFF.

The V call is TRBV15, the J call TRBJ2-2; D remains unclear. Trimming took off 5 bases at V and 6 bases at J, with 10 bases between the two ends. The CDR3 runs to 13 residues. Germline CDR1 reads LNHNV; CDR2 reads YYDKDF (reference sequence). CDR3 sequence: CATSARSSGELFF. For the CDR3, the DNA is TGTGCCACCAGCGCCCGATCTTCCGGGGAGCTGTTTTTT. The complete variable domain, with remaining parts taken from reference TRBV15 and TRBJ2-2, reads DAMVIQNPRYQVTQFGKPVTLSCSQTLNHNVMYWYQQKSSQAPKLLFHYYDKDFNNEADTPDNFQSRRPNTSFCFLDIRSPGLGDTAMYLCATSARSSGELFFGEGSRLTVL.

In this sample, this clone turned up once. V is TRBV11-2 and J is TRBJ2-7; D uncertain. The CDR3 spans 14 residues. Looked up from germline, CDR1 is SGHAT and CDR2 is FQNNGV. V lost 0 bases to trimming and J lost 2 bases, with 8 bases between them. The CDR3 spells CASSLEDQAYEQYF. The CDR3 DNA reads as TGTGCCAGCAGCTTAGAAGATCAGGCCTACGAGCAGTACTTC.

The chain recombines TRBV5-1 with TRBJ2-7, with unresolved D. V lost 1 base and J lost 3, with 11 bases in between. The V gene's germline CDR1 is SGHRS and CDR2 YFSETQ. The CDR3 is 14 residues long. The CDR3 nucleotides read TGCGCCAGCAGCTTGACAGAGAATTACTACGAGCAGTACTTC. Translating it yields CASSLTENYYEQYF.

This chain joins TRBV29-1 and TRBJ1-2, with TRBD1 matching 8 bases. Per the germline V gene, CDR1 is SQVTM and CDR2 is ANQGSEA. There are 14 residues in the CDR3. The J segment lost 6 bases and the V segment lost 4 bases, leaving 10 bases of the junction unmatched. The chain's CDR3 is CSVGRQGAWNGYTF. The CDR3 nucleotides read TGCAGCGTTGGTCGGCAGGGGGCGTGGAATGGCTACACCTTC.

V is TRBV27 and J is TRBJ1-2, with D uncertain. Trimming removed 0 bases from V and 7 bases from J, with 9 bases in between. CDR3 length equals 13 residues. Germline CDR1 MNHEY, CDR2 SMNVEV (reference sequence). CDR3 nucleotide sequence: TGTGCCAGCAGTTTATCTTCAGGTCTTGGCTACACCTTC. The encoded protein is CASSLSSGLGYTF.